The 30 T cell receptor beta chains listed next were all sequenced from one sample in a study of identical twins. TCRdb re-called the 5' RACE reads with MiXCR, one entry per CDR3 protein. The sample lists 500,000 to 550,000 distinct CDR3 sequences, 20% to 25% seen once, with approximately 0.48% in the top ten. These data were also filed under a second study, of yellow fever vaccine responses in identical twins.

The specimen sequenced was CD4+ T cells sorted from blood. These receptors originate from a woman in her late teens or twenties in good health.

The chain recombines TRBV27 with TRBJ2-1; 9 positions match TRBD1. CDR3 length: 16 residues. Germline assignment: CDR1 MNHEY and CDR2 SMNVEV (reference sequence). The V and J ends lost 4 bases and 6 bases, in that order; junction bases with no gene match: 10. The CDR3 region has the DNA TGTGCCAGCAGTTCCAAGGGACAGGGCCATCTCAATGAGCAGTTCTTC. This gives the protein CASSSKGQGHLNEQFF.

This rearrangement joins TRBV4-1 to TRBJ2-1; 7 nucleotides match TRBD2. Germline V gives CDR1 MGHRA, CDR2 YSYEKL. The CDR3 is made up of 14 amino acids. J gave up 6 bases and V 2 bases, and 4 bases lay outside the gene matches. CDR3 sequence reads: CASSQTGTINEQFF. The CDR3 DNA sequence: TGCGCCAGCAGCCAAACTGGGACTATCAATGAGCAGTTCTTC.

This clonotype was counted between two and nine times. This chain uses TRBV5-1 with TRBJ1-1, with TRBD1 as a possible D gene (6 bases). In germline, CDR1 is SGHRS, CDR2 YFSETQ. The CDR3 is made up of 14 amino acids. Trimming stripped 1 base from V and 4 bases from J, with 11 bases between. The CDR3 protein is CASSLKQGSTEAFF. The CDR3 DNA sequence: TGCGCCAGCAGCTTGAAACAGGGCAGCACTGAAGCTTTCTTT. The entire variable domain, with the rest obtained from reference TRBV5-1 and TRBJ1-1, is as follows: KAGVTQTPRYLIKTRGQQVTLSCSPISGHRSVSWYQQTPGQGLQFLFEYFSETQRNKGNFPGRFSGRQFSNSRSEMNVSTLELGDSALYLCASSLKQGSTEAFFGQGTRLTVV.

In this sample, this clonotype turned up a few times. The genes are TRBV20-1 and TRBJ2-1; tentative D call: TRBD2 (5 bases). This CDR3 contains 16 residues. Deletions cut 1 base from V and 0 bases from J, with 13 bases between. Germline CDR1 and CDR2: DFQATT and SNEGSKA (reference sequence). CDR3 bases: TGCAGTGCTAGAGGTCTCGTGGGAGACTCCTACAATGAGCAGTTCTTC. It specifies CSARGLVGDSYNEQFF.

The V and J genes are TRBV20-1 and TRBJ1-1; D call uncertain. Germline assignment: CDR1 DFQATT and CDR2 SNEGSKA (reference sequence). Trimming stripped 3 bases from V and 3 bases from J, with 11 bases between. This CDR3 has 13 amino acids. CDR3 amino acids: CSASPQVYTEAFF. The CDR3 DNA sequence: TGCAGTGCTAGTCCCCAAGTATACACTGAAGCTTTCTTT.

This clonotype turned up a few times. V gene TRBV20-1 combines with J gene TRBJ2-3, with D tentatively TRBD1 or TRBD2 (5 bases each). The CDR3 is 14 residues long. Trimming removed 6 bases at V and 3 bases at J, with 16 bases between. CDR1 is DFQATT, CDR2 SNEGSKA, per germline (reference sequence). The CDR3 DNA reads TGCAGTGCGTCGGCAGGGACGAGGACAGATACGCAGTATTTT. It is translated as CSASAGTRTDTQYF.

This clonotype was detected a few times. CDR3 sequence: CSVEGVRGLRTGELFF. The CDR3 region has the DNA TGCAGCGTTGAAGGGGTCAGGGGGCTTCGCACCGGGGAGCTGTTTTTT. The rearrangement uses TRBV29-1 and TRBJ2-2, with 8 bases lining up with TRBD1. The CDR3 consists of 16 residues. CDR1 and CDR2 (germline): SQVTM, ANQGSEA. J gave up 4 bases and V 1 base, and 8 bases lay outside the gene matches.

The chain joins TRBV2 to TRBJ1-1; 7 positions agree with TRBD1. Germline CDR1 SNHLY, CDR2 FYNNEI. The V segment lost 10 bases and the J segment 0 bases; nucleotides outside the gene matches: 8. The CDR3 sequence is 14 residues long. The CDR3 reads CATQRDSMNTEAFF. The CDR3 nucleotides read TGTGCCACCCAGAGGGACAGCATGAACACTGAAGCTTTCTTT.

For the CDR3, the DNA is TGTGCCAGCAGCTTGGTTTGGAGGGGTGATACGCAGTATTTT. Amino acid sequence: CASSLVWRGDTQYF. This sequence joins TRBV5-6 and TRBJ2-3; possibly TRBD2 for D (6 bases). Germline values: CDR1 SGHDT, CDR2 YYEEEE. The germline V and J ends were trimmed by 0 bases and 6 bases, with 11 bases remaining between them. This CDR3 is 14 amino acids long.

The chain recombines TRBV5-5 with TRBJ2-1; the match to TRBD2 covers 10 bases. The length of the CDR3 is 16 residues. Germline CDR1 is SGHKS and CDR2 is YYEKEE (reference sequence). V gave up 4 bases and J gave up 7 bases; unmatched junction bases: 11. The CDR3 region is CASSPGTSESLNEQFF. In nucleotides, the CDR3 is TGTGCCAGCAGCCCAGGGACTAGCGAATCCCTAAATGAGCAGTTCTTC.

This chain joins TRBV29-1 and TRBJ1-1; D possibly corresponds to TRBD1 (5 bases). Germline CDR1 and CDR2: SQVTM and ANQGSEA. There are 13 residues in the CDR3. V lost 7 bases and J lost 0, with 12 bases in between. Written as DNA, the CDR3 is TGCAGCGCCGCGGGACGGATGAACACTGAAGCTTTCTTT. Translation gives CSAAGRMNTEAFF.

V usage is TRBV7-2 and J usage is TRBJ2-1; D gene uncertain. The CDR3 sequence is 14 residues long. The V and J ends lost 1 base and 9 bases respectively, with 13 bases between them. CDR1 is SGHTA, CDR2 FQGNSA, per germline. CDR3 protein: CASSLVGDLLEQFF. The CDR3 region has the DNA TGTGCCAGCAGCTTAGTCGGAGATCTGCTTGAGCAGTTCTTC.

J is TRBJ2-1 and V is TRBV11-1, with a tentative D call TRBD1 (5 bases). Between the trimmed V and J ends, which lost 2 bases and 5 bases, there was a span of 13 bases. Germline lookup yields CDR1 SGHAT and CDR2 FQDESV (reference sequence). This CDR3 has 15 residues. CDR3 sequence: CASSLYRTPNNEQFF. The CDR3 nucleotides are TGTGCCAGCAGCTTATATAGGACACCGAACAATGAGCAGTTCTTC.

The CDR3 spells CATSRDVTYEQYV. The CDR3 nucleotides are TGTGCCACCAGCAGGGACGTCACCTACGAGCAGTACGTC. The rearrangement links TRBV15 to TRBJ2-7; no reliable D call. The CDR3 extends over 13 amino acids. Trimming took 3 bases from V and 2 from J, leaving 8 bases between them. Germline CDR1 reads LNHNV; CDR2 reads YYDKDF (reference sequence).

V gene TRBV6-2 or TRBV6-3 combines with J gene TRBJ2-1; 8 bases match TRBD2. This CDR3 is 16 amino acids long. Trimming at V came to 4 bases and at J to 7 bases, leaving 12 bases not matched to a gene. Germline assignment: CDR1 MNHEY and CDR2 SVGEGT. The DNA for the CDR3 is TGTGCCAGCAGTTTAGGGGGGAGCGGGGGCCAAAATGAGCAGTTCTTC. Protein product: CASSLGGSGGQNEQFF.

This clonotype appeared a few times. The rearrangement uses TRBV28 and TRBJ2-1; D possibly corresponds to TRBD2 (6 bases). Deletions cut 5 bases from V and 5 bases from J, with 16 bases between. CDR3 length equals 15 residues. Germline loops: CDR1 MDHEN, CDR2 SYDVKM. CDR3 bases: TGTGCCAGCAGTATCCTGGACTACCTTAACAATGAGCAGTTCTTC. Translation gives CASSILDYLNNEQFF.

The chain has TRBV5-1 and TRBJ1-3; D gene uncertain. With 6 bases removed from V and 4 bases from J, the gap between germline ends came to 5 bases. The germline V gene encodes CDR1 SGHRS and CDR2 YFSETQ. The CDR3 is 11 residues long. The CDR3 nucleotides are TGCGCCAGCATTTCGGGAAACACCATATATTTT. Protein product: CASISGNTIYF.

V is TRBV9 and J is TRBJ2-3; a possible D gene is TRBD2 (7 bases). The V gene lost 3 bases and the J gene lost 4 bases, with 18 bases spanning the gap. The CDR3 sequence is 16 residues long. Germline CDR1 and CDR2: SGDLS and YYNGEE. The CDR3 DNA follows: TGTGCCAGCAGCGGACTAAGGGGGGGGGTCCCAGATACGCAGTATTTT. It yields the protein CASSGLRGGVPDTQYF.

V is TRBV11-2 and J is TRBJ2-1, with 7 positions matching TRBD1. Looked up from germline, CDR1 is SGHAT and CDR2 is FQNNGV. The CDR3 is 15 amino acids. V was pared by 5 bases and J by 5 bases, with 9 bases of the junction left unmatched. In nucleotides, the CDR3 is TGTGCCAGCAGCACCCGGACAGGACAGAACAATGAGCAGTTCTTC. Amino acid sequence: CASSTRTGQNNEQFF.

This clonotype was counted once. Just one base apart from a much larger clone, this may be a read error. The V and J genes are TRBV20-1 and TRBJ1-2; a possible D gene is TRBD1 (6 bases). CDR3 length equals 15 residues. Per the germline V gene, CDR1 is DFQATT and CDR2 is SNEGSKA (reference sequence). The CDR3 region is CSARESGGLNYGCTF. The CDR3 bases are TGCAGTGCTAGAGAGTCCGGGGGGCTGAACTATGGCTGCACCTTC.

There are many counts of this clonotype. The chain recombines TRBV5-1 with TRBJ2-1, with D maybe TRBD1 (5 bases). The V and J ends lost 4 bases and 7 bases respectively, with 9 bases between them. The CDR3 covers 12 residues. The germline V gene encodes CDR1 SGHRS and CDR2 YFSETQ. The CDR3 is CASSPTVNEQFF. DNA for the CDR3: TGCGCCAGCAGCCCGACAGTTAATGAGCAGTTCTTC.

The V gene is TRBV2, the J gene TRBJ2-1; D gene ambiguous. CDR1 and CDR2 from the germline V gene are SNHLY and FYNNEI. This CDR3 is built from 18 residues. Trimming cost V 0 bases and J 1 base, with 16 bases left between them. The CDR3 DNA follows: TGTGCCAGCAGTGAAGCGCCACCGCAGGTATCGTCCTACAATGAGCAGTTCTTC. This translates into CASSEAPPQVSSYNEQFF.

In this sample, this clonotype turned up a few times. This chain's CDR3 is CASGTGGSSTDTQYF. The CDR3 region has the DNA TGCGCCAGCGGGACAGGGGGCTCCAGCACAGATACGCAGTATTTT. The chain combines TRBV5-1 with TRBJ2-3, with 12 bases aligning to TRBD1. The CDR3 has 15 amino acids. V was pared by 7 bases and J by 0 bases, with 3 bases of the junction left unmatched. Germline CDR1 reads SGHRS; CDR2 reads YFSETQ. Looking up the rest from reference TRBV5-1 and TRBJ2-3 gives the full variable domain: KAGVTQTPRYLIKTRGQQVTLSCSPISGHRSVSWYQQTPGQGLQFLFEYFSETQRNKGNFPGRFSGRQFSNSRSEMNVSTLELGDSALYLCASGTGGSSTDTQYFGPGTRLTVL.

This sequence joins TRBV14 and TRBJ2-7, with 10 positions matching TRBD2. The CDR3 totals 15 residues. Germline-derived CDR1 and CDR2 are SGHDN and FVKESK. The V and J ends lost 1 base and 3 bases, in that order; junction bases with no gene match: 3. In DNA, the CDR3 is TGTGCCAGCAGCCAAGCGTCTAGCGGGAGCTACGAGCAGTACTTC. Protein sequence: CASSQASSGSYEQYF.

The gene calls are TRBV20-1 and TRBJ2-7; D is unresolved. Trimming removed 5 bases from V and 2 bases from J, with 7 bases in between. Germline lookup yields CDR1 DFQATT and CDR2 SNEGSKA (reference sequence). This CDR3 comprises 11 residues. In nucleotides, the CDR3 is TGCAGTGCTGGGGAAACCTACGAGCAGTACTTC. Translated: CSAGETYEQYF.

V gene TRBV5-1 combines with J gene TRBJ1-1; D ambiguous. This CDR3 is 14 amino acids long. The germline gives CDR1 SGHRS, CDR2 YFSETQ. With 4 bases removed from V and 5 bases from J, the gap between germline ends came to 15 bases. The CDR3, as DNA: TGCGCCAGCAGCCCCTCAAACTCAATGACTGAAGCTTTCTTT. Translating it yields CASSPSNSMTEAFF.

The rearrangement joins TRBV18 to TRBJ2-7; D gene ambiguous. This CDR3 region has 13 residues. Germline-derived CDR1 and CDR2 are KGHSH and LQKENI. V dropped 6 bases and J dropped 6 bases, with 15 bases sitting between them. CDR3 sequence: CASSPTTDGEQYF. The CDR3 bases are TGTGCCAGCTCCCCCACTACGGATGGCGAGCAGTACTTC.

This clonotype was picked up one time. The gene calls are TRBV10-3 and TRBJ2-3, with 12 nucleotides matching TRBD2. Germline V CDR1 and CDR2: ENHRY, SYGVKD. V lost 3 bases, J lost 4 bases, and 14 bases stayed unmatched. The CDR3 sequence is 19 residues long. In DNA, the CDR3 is TGTGCCATCAGTGAAAGGGAGCTAGCGGGGGGGCCATTACCAGATACGCAGTATTTT. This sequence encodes CAISERELAGGPLPDTQYF.

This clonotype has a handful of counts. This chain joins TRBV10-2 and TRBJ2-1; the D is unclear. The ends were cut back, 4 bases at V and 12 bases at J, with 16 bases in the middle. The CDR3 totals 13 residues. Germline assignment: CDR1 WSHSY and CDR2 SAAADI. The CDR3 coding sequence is TGCGCCAGCAGTGCGGACCCCAAGGTCGGGCAGTTCTTC. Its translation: CASSADPKVGQFF.

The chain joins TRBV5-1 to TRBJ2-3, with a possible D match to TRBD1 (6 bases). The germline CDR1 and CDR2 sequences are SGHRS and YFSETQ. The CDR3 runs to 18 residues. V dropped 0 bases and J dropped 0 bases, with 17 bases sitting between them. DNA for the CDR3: TGCGCCAGCAGCTTGGACATTACTGACAGGATTAGCACAGATACGCAGTATTTT. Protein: CASSLDITDRISTDTQYF.